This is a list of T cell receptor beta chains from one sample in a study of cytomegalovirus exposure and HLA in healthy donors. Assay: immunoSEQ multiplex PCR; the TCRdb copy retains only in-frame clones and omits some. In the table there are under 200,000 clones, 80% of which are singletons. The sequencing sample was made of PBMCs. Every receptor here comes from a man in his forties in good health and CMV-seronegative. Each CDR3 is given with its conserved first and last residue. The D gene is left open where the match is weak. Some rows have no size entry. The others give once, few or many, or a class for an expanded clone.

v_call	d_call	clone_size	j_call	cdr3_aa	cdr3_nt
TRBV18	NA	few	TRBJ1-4	CASSQSVQPNEKLFF	TGTGCCAGCTCACAATCGGTACAGCCTAATGAAAAACTGTTTTTT
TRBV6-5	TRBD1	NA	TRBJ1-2	CASSPDRSSSYGYTF	TGTGCCAGCAGTCCGGACAGGTCCTCCTCCTATGGCTACACCTTC
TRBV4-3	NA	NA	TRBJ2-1	CASSQERLSNEQFF	TGCGCCAGCAGCCAAGAGCGGTTGAGCAATGAGCAGTTCTTC
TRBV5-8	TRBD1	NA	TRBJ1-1	CASSSGGSDTEAFF	TGTGCCAGCAGCTCAGGGGGGAGTGACACTGAAGCTTTCTTT
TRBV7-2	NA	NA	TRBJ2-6	CASSPVGQLSGANVLTF	TGTGCCAGCAGCCCAGTCGGACAACTCTCTGGGGCCAACGTCCTGACTTTC
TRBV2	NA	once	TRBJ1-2	CASSEQRPGGYTF	TGTGCCAGCAGTGAGCAGCGACCGGGGGGCTACACCTTC
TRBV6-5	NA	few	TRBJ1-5	CASSRQANQPQHF	TGTGCCAGCAGTAGACAGGCGAATCAGCCCCAGCATTTT
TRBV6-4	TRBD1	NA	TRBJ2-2	CASRGQGNTGELFF	TGTGCCAGCAGGGGACAGGGTAACACCGGGGAGCTGTTTTTT
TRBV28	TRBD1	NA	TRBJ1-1	CASSAGQFEAFF	TGTGCCAGCAGCGCGGGACAGTTTGAAGCTTTCTTT
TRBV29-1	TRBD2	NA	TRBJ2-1	CSVVSGRALNEQFF	TGCAGCGTAGTGAGCGGGAGGGCCCTGAATGAGCAGTTCTTC
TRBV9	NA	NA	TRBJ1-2	CASRGQRNYGYTF	TGTGCCAGCAGAGGACAGCGTAACTATGGCTACACCTTC
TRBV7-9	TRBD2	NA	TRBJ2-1	CASSLALAGYNEQFF	TGTGCCAGCAGCTTAGCACTAGCGGGGTACAATGAGCAGTTCTTC
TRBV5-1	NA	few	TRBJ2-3	CASSSYSGRTDTQYF	TGCGCCAGCAGCTCATATAGCGGTCGCACAGATACGCAGTATTTT
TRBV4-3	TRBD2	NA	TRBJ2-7	CASSPRTSGKGEEQYF	TGCGCCAGCAGCCCACGGACTAGCGGGAAGGGTGAGGAGCAGTACTTC
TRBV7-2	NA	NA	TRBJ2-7	CASRPGRGGTVGEQYF	TGTGCCAGCAGACCGGGTCGAGGCGGGACGGTCGGGGAGCAGTACTTC
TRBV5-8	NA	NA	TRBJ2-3	CASSLLLSTDTQYF	TGTGCCAGCAGCTTACTTTTGAGCACAGATACGCAGTATTTT
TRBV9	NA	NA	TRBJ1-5	CASSVGRVNQPQHF	TGTGCCAGCAGCGTAGGAAGAGTTAATCAGCCCCAGCATTTT
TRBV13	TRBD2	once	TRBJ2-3	CASSLRQSIAGGYTDTQYF	TGTGCCAGCAGCTTACGCCAGAGTATAGCGGGGGGATACACAGATACGCAGTATTTT
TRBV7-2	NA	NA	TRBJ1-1	CASSLGGKVTEAFF	TGTGCCAGCAGCTTAGGAGGGAAAGTTACTGAAGCTTTCTTT
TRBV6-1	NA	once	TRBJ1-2	CASSERGDGYGYTF	TGTGCCAGCAGCGAACGCGGGGATGGCTATGGCTACACCTTC
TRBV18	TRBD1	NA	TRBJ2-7	CASSLTTGPSYEQYF	TGTGCCAGCTCACTAACGACAGGGCCTTCCTACGAGCAGTACTTC
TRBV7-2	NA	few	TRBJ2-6	CASSLSWILGWGANVLTF	TGTGCCAGCAGCTTATCCTGGATTCTCGGGTGGGGGGCCAACGTCCTGACTTTC
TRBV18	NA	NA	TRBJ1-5	CASSPPSGNQPQHF	TGTGCCAGCTCACCACCGAGCGGCAATCAGCCCCAGCATTTT
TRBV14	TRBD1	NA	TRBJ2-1	CASSQSPLQGNNEQFF	TGTGCCAGCAGCCAATCTCCACTACAGGGGAACAATGAGCAGTTCTTC